This TCR beta chain was documented in a study of cytotoxic CD8 clonotypes in ibrutinib-treated CLL. Whole-study context: The group held under twelve relapsed/refractory and roughly 15 treatment-naive patients, with 17 IGHV unmutated. Median treatment time before response sampling was approximately 11 months, range 6 to 36.

Notes on this clone: Its antigen is still unknown.

This CDR3 spans 14 amino acids. Germline loops: CDR1 MNHEY, CDR2 SVGAGI. V was pared by 6 bases and J by 2 bases, with 11 bases between. Whole-study findings and limits: Starting clonality was above that of age-matched healthy donors and tracked circulating CD8+ T-cell counts. Few clonotypes were public, and these shrank or held steady under treatment.

Sequencing used immunoSEQ multiplex PCR; TCRdb keeps in-frame clones, though not all of them. The data contain roughly 180,000 clones, approximately 80% of them singletons. The gene calls are TRBV6-5 and TRBJ2-1, with a possible D match to TRBD1 (6 bases). Sequences were derived from PBMCs, sampled after 24 months of ibrutinib treatment. This sequence was found in a human donor with chronic lymphocytic leukemia. CDR3 in DNA: TGTGCCAGCAGGTTACAGGGCCCCTACAATGAGCAGTTCTTC. Translation gives CASRLQGPYNEQFF.